This TCR beta chain derives from a study of blood T cell repertoires in COVID-19. V lost 8 bases to trimming and J lost 3 bases, with 7 bases between them. CDR1 and CDR2 (germline): LNHDA, SQIVND (reference sequence). The length of the CDR3 is 11 residues. Per the authors' pipeline: Counts of nucleated cells, estimated from reference gene primer amplification, were obtained. The protocol was immunoSEQ multiplex PCR, while the TCRdb copy is restricted to in-frame clones and leaves out a portion. The D gene and trimming were derived from the DNA, and the V and J assignments and clone size from that table. The data contain about 310,000 clones, approximately 85% of them seen just once; the ten biggest clones take up roughly 2.2%. Those who participated ranged in age from about 18 to 89 years and resided in about two dozen US areas. Participants had their cohort set by participant-reported clinical history. Before being deemed recovered, Cohort 3 donors had two negative PCRs, clearance, or symptom resolution.

This receptor was taken from a young man who had recovered from COVID-19. Sequenced sample: PBMCs or T cells enriched from blood (not recorded which). This chain joins TRBV19 and TRBJ1-2; tentatively, D is TRBD1 (5 bases). CDR3 residues: CASGTYYGYTF. The CDR3 DNA is TGTGCCAGTGGGACTTACTATGGCTACACCTTC.